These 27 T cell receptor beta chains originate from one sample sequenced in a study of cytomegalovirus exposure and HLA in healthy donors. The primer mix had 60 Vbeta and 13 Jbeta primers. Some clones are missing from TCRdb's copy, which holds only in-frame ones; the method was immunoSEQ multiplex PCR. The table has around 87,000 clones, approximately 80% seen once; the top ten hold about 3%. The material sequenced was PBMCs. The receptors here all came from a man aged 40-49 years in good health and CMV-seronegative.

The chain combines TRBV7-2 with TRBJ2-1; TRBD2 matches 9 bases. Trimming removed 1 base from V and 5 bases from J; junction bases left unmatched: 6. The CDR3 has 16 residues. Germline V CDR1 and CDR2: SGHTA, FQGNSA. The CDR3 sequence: CASSLGGGGADNEQFF. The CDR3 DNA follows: TGTGCCAGCAGCTTAGGCGGCGGGGGGGCAGACAATGAGCAGTTCTTC.

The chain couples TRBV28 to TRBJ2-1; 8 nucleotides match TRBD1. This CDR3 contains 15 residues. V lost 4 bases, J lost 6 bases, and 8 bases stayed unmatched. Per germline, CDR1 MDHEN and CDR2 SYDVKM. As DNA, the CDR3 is TGTGCCAGCAGTTCCTCCGGACAGGGATTCAATGAGCAGTTCTTC. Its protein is CASSSSGQGFNEQFF. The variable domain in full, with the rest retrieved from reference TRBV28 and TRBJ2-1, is DVKVTQSSRYLVKRTGEKVFLECVQDMDHENMFWYRQDPGLGLRLIYFSYDVKMKEKGDIPEGYSVSREKKERFSLILESASTNQTSMYLCASSSSGQGFNEQFFGPGTRLTVL.

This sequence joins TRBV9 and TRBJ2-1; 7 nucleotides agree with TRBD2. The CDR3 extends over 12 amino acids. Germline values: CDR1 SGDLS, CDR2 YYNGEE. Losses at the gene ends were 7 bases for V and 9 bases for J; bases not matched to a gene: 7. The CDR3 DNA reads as TGTGCCAGCGGGGGACGGGGGGTTGAGCAGTTCTTC. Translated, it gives CASGGRGVEQFF. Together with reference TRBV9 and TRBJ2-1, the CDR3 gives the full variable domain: DSGVTQTPKHLITATGQRVTLRCSPRSGDLSVYWYQQSLDQGLQFLIQYYNGEERAKGNILERFSAQQFPDLHSELNLSSLELGDSALYFCASGGRGVEQFFGPGTRLTVL.

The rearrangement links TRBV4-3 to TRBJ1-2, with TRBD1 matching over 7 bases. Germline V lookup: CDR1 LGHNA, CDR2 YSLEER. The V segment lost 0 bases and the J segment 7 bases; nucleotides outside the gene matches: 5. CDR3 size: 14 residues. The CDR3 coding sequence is TGCGCCAGCAGCCAAGAGGGCAGGGGGTTTGGCTACACCTTC. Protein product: CASSQEGRGFGYTF.

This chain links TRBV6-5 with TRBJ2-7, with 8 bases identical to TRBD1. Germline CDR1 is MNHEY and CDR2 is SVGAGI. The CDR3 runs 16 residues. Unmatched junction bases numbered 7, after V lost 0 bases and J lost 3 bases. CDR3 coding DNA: TGTGCCAGCAGTTACTCGGCGGGACAGGAGTACTACGAGCAGTACTTC. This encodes CASSYSAGQEYYEQYF.

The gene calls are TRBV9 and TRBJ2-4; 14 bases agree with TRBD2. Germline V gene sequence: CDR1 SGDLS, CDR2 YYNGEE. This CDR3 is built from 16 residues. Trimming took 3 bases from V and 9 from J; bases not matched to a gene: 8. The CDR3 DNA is TGTGCCAGCAGCGCAGGGACTAGCGGGGGTCTTCGCATTCAGTACTTC. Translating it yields CASSAGTSGGLRIQYF.

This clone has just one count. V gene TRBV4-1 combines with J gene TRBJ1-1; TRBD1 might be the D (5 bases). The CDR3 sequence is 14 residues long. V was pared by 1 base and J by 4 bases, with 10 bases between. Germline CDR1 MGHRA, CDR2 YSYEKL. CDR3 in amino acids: CASSQGPGFTEAFF. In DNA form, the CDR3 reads TGCGCCAGCAGCCAAGGCCCAGGGTTCACTGAAGCTTTCTTT.

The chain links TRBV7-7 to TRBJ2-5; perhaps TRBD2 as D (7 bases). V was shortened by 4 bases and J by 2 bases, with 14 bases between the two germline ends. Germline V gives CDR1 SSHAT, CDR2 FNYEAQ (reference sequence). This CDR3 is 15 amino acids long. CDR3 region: CASSSWAGAQETQYF. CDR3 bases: TGTGCCAGCAGCTCCTGGGCGGGGGCTCAAGAGACCCAGTACTTC.

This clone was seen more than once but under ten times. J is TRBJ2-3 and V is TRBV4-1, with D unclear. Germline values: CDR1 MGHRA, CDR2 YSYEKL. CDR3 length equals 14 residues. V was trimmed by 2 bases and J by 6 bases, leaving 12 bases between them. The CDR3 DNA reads TGCGCCAGCAGCCAACCGGTCCGGCGGGATACGCAGTATTTT. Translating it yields CASSQPVRRDTQYF.

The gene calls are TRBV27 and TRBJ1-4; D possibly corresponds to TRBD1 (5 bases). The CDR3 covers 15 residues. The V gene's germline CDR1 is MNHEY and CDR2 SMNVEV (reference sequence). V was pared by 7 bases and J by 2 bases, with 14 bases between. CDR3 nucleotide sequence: TGTGCCAGCACCTCTCTGGGGGGGACTAATGAAAAACTGTTTTTT. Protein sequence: CASTSLGGTNEKLFF.

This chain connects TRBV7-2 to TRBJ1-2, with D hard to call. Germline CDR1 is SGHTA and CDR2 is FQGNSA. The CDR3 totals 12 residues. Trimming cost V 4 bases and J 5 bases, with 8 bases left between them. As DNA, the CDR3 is TGTGCCAGCAGCTCTCGCGGTTATGGCTACACCTTC. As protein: CASSSRGYGYTF.

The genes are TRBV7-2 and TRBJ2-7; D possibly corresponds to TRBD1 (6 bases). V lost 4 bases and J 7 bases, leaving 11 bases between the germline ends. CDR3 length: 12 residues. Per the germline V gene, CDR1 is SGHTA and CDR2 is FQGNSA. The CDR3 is CASSYGTREQYF. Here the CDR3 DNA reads TGTGCCAGCAGCTACGGGACAAGGGAGCAGTACTTC.

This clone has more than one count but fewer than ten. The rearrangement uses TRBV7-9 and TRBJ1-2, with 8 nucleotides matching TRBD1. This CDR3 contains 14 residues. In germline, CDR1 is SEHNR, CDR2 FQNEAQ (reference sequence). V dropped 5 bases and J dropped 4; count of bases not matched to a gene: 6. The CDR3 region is CASSPGGSSYGYTF. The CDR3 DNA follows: TGTGCCAGCAGCCCAGGGGGCTCTAGCTATGGCTACACCTTC.

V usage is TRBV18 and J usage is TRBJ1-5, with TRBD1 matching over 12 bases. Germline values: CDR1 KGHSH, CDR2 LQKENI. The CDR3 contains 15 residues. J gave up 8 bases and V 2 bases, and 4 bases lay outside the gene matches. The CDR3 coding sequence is TGTGCCAGCTCACCAGGGACAGGGGGCCTTGAGCCCCAGCATTTT. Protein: CASSPGTGGLEPQHF.

CDR3 nucleotides: TGCGCCAGCAGCCAAGATACCTCGGCAGGGGTTGGAAACACCATATATTTT. Protein product: CASSQDTSAGVGNTIYF. V gene TRBV4-3 combines with J gene TRBJ1-3; TRBD1 is a possible D gene (6 bases). Germline CDR1 reads LGHNA; CDR2 reads YSLEER. Trimming stripped 0 bases from V and 3 bases from J, with 15 bases between. There are 17 residues in the CDR3.

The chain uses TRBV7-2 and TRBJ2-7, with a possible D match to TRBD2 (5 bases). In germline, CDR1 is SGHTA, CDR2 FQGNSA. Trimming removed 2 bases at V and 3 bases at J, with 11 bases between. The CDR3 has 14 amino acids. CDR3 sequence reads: CASSLSPGNYEQYF. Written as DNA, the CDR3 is TGTGCCAGCAGCTTATCGCCGGGAAACTACGAGCAGTACTTC.

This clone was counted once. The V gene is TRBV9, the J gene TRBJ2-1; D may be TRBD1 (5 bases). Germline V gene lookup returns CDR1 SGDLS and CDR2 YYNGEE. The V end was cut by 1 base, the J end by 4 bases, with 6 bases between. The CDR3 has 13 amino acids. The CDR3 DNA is TGTGCCAGCAGCGTAAAGGGGTACAATGAGCAGTTCTTC. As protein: CASSVKGYNEQFF.

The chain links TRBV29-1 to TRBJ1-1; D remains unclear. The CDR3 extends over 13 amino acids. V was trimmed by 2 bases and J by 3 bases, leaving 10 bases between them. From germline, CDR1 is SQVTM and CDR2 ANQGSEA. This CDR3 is CSVESLRDTEAFF. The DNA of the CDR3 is TGCAGCGTTGAATCCTTACGGGACACTGAAGCTTTCTTT.

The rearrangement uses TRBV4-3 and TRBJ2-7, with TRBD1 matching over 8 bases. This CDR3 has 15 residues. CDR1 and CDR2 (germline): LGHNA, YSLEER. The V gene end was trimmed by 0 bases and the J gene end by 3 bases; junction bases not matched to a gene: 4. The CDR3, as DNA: TGCGCCAGCAGCCAAGAGCCAGGGGGCGGCTACGAGCAGTACTTC. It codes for CASSQEPGGGYEQYF.

The CDR3 region is CASSSGINDNSPLHF. The CDR3 DNA reads as TGTGCCAGCAGCTCGGGAATTAATGATAATTCACCCCTCCACTTT. The gene calls are TRBV7-6 and TRBJ1-6; D is ambiguous. CDR1 SGHVS and CDR2 FNYEAQ come from the germline V gene. V lost 4 bases and J lost 5, with 12 bases in between. There are 15 residues in the CDR3.

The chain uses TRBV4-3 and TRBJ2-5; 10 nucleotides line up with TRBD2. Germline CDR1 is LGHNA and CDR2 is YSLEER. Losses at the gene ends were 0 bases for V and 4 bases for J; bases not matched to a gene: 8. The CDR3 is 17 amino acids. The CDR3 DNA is TGCGCCAGCAGCCAAGAGCCAGCGGGGGGGCCGGGAGAGACCCAGTACTTC. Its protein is CASSQEPAGGPGETQYF.

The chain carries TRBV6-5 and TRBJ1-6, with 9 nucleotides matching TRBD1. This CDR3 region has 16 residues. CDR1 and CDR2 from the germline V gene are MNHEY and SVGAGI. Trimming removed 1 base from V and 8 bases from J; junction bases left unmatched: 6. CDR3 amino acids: CASSYFSGQGYSPLHF. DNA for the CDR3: TGTGCCAGCAGTTACTTTTCGGGACAGGGATATTCACCCCTCCACTTT.

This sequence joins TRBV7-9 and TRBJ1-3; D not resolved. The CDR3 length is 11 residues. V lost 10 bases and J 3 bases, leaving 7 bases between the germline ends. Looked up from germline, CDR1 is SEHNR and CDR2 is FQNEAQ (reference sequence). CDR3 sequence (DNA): TGTGCCATCGCCAGTGGAAACACCATATATTTT. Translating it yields CAIASGNTIYF.

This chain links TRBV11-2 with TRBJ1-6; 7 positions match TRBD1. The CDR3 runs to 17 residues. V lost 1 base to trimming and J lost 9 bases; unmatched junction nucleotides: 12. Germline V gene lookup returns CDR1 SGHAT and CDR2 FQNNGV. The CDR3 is CASSLALVGGLSSPLHF. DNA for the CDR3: TGTGCCAGCAGCTTAGCTTTGGTAGGGGGCCTCAGTTCACCCCTCCACTTT.

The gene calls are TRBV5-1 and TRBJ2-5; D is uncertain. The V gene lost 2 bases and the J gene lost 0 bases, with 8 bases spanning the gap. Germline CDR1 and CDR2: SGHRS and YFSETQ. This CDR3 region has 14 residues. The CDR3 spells CASSFESYQETQYF. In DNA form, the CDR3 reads TGCGCCAGCAGCTTCGAGTCGTACCAAGAGACCCAGTACTTC.

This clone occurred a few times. The CDR3 nucleotides are TGTGCCAGCAGTGAAGCCTTAGCGGGGGCCACAGATACGCAGTATTTT. Translated, it gives CASSEALAGATDTQYF. The chain is built from TRBV6-1 and TRBJ2-3, with 9 bases that match TRBD2. CDR3 length: 16 amino acids. J gave up 2 bases and V 0 bases, and 3 bases lay outside the gene matches. CDR1 and CDR2 from the germline V gene are MNHNS and SASEGT.

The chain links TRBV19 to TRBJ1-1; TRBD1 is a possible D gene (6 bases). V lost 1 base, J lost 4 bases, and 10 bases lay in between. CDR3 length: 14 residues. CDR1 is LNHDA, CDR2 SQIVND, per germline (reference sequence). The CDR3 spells CASSIAGESTEAFF. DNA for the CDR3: TGTGCCAGTAGTATAGCAGGGGAGAGCACTGAAGCTTTCTTT.